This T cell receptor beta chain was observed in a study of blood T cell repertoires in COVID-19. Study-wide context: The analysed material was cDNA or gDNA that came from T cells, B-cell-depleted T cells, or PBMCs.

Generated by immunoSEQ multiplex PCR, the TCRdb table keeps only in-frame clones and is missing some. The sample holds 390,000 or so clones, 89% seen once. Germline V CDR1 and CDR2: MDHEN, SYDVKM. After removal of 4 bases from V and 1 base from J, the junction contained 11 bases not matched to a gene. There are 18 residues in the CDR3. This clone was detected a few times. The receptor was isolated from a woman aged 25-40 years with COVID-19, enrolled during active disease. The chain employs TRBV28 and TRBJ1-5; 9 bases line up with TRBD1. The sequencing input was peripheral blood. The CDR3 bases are TGTGCCAGCAGTTCCACGAACAGGGGGCGGAGGAGCAATCAGCCCCAGCATTTT. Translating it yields CASSSTNRGRRSNQPQHF.